A single sample is the source of the 10 T cell receptor beta chains below, sequenced in a study of T cell changes during pregnancy in multiple sclerosis. Sequencing was performed with immunoSEQ multiplex PCR; in TCRdb, only in-frame clones are kept and a portion is missing. Of approximately 60,000 clones listed, about 87% were seen once; the top ten hold roughly 5.3%. The sequencing sample was made of peripheral blood from another person, used as feeder cells. These receptors originate from a human donor whose cells served as feeder cells for cultures in a pregnancy study.

The chain joins TRBV27 to TRBJ2-2, with 8 bases aligning to TRBD2. CDR1 and CDR2 from the germline V gene are MNHEY and SMNVEV (reference sequence). J lost 6 bases, V lost 6 bases, and 12 bases had no gene match. The CDR3 extends over 16 amino acids. The CDR3, as DNA: TGTGCCAGCAGACACCTCCAGCGGGAGAAGGCCGGGGAGCTGTTTTTT. Its translation: CASRHLQREKAGELFF.

The chain is built from TRBV12-5 and TRBJ1-1, with TRBD1 as a possible D gene (6 bases). V was pared by 6 bases and J by 3 bases, with 20 bases between. Germline CDR1 and CDR2: LGHNT and FRNRAP. The CDR3 is 16 amino acids. CDR3 DNA sequence: TGTGCTAGTGGACCAGGGGCGGTTGGAAGGGACACTGAAGCTTTCTTT. It encodes CASGPGAVGRDTEAFF.

The chain joins TRBV4-1 to TRBJ2-6; D uncertain. The CDR3 spans 14 residues. Germline CDR1 MGHRA, CDR2 YSYEKL. The V end lost 2 bases, the J end lost 1 base, and 3 bases lay between the germline ends. This CDR3 reads CASSQLSGANVLTF. In nucleotides, the CDR3 is TGCGCCAGCAGCCAATTGTCTGGGGCCAACGTCCTGACTTTC.

V is TRBV27 and J is TRBJ2-7; D uncertain. The CDR3 has 13 amino acids. CDR1 and CDR2 from the germline V gene are MNHEY and SMNVEV (reference sequence). V lost 0 bases and J 3 bases, leaving 6 bases between the germline ends. DNA for the CDR3: TGTGCCAGCAGTTTATCGTTCAACTACGAGCAGTACTTC. It is translated as CASSLSFNYEQYF.

The V gene is TRBV29-1, the J gene TRBJ1-1; TRBD1 aligns across 7 bases. The CDR3 runs to 14 residues. V gave up 4 bases and J gave up 1 base; unmatched junction bases: 6. CDR1 SQVTM and CDR2 ANQGSEA come from the germline V gene. The CDR3 is CSVGPRTGNTEAFF. The DNA for the CDR3 is TGCAGCGTTGGACCTAGGACAGGGAACACTGAAGCTTTCTTT.

This rearrangement joins TRBV6-5 to TRBJ1-2; D is uncertain. This CDR3 comprises 13 residues. The germline gives CDR1 MNHEY, CDR2 SVGAGI. V was shortened by 2 bases and J by 4 bases, with 8 bases between the two germline ends. CDR3 DNA sequence: TGTGCCAGCAGTTACGAGGGCCTCTATGGCTACACCTTC. Its translation: CASSYEGLYGYTF.

The rearrangement joins TRBV4-3 to TRBJ2-1; 8 bases map to TRBD1. V trimming: 3 bases; J trimming: 8 bases; junction bases outside the gene matches: 6. CDR3 length equals 14 residues. The germline V gene encodes CDR1 LGHNA and CDR2 YSLEER. CDR3 nucleotides: TGCGCCAGCAGCCAGGGGCAGGGGGCATATGAGCAGTTCTTC. Its translation is CASSQGQGAYEQFF.

The genes are TRBV15 and TRBJ2-1; 15 bases align to TRBD2. This CDR3 spans 18 amino acids. Germline V gene data show CDR1 as LNHNV and CDR2 as YYDKDF (reference sequence). V was clipped by 6 bases and J by 6 bases; unmatched bases: 12. The chain's CDR3 is CATRGTSGGPHSSNEQFF. CDR3 bases: TGTGCCACCAGAGGGACTAGCGGGGGGCCGCATTCCAGCAATGAGCAGTTCTTC.

This clone was counted a few times. The rearrangement joins TRBV6-5 to TRBJ2-5; D ambiguous. CDR3 length equals 15 residues. V was trimmed by 5 bases and J by 5 bases, leaving 18 bases between them. Germline V CDR1 and CDR2: MNHEY, SVGAGI. The CDR3 protein is CASSQHLKGWETQYF. DNA for the CDR3: TGTGCCAGCAGTCAACACCTGAAGGGCTGGGAGACCCAGTACTTC.

The rearrangement links TRBV6-5 to TRBJ2-7, with D unresolved. The germline V gene has CDR1 MNHEY and CDR2 SVGAGI. The V end was cut by 0 bases, the J end by 2 bases, with 11 bases between. The CDR3 totals 15 residues. In DNA form, the CDR3 reads TGTGCCAGCAGTTACTCGATCTCCCGCCCCTACGAGCAGTACTTC. Its translation: CASSYSISRPYEQYF.